This is a list of T cell receptor beta chains from one sample in a study of blood T cell repertoires in COVID-19. The data were produced by immunoSEQ multiplex PCR, yet TCRdb's version contains in-frame clones alone and is incomplete. This sample has 60,000 or so clones; 75% to 90% occur once, and the top ten carry roughly 12%. The sequencing input was peripheral blood. The receptors here all came from a human donor in a cohort sampled during active COVID-19. The CDR3 runs from the conserved cysteine through the conserved F or W. A D gene is named only where the DNA matches it firmly. A row's size may be missing; if present it is once, few, many or a size class.

V: TRBV28
J: TRBJ2-1
length: 17
D: TRBD2
size: NA
DNA: TGTGCCAGCAGCGCCAGGACTAGCGGGAGTTACCACAATGAGCAGTTCTTC
CDR3: CASSARTSGSYHNEQFF

V: TRBV5-1
J: TRBJ2-3
length: 14
D: NA
size: once
DNA: TGCGCCAGCAGCTTGGGAACACCCACAGATACGCAGTATTTT
CDR3: CASSLGTPTDTQYF

V: TRBV18
J: TRBJ2-2
length: 13
D: NA
size: NA
DNA: TGTGCCAGCTCAACGACAAGTCCCGGGGAGCTGTTTTTT
CDR3: CASSTTSPGELFF

V: TRBV5-5
J: TRBJ1-1
length: 14
D: NA
size: NA
DNA: TGTGCCAGCAGCTTGGGTCCAGGGAACACTGAAGCTTTCTTT
CDR3: CASSLGPGNTEAFF

V: TRBV30
J: TRBJ2-3
length: 15
D: NA
size: NA
DNA: TGTGCCTCACTATCCGGGTGGGGGGACACAGATACGCAGTATTTT
CDR3: CASLSGWGDTDTQYF

V: TRBV11-3
J: TRBJ2-1
length: 15
D: TRBD1
size: once
DNA: TGTGCCAGCAGCTTTGCCGGGACAGGGGTCGATGAGCAGTTCTTC
CDR3: CASSFAGTGVDEQFF

V: TRBV10-2
J: TRBJ2-3
length: 20
D: TRBD2
size: NA
DNA: TGCGCCAGCGGGGGGACGACCCCGGGACTAGCGGGGGGAAGCACAGATACGCAGTATTTT
CDR3: CASGGTTPGLAGGSTDTQYF

V: TRBV4-2
J: TRBJ1-4
length: 14
D: TRBD1
size: NA
DNA: TGTGCCAGCAGCAAGGGGACAGGGGTAGAAAAACTGTTTTTT
CDR3: CASSKGTGVEKLFF

V: TRBV9
J: TRBJ2-7
length: 15
D: TRBD2
size: NA
DNA: TGTGCCAGCAGCGTTAGCGGGGGGGCCGGTTTCGAGCAGTACTTC
CDR3: CASSVSGGAGFEQYF

V: TRBV6-6
J: TRBJ2-7
length: 15
D: TRBD1
size: NA
DNA: TGTGCCAGCAGAGCCGCAGGGGGCCAACCTCCCGAGCAGTACTTC
CDR3: CASRAAGGQPPEQYF

V: TRBV5-6
J: TRBJ1-6
length: 16
D: TRBD1
size: NA
DNA: TGTGCCAGCAGCCCGGGACAGGTCTCCTATAATTCACCCCTCCACTTT
CDR3: CASSPGQVSYNSPLHF

V: TRBV5-1
J: TRBJ1-2
length: 15
D: NA
size: NA
DNA: TGCGCCAGCAGCTTGGTGGGGGCGGCAGGGGTCGGCTACACCTTC
CDR3: CASSLVGAAGVGYTF

V: TRBV5-4
J: TRBJ2-3
length: 16
D: TRBD1
size: NA
DNA: TGTGCCAGCAGCGCAACAGGGGGGTTTGGCACAGATACGCAGTATTTT
CDR3: CASSATGGFGTDTQYF

V: TRBV27
J: TRBJ1-6
length: 16
D: NA
size: NA
DNA: TGTGCCAGCAGTTCCTCCTCGGGATCCTATAATTCACCCCTCCACTTT
CDR3: CASSSSSGSYNSPLHF

V: TRBV5-6
J: TRBJ2-1
length: 14
D: NA
size: few
DNA: TGTGCCAGCAGCCCCGGGACTGGAGATCGGGAGCAGTTCTTC
CDR3: CASSPGTGDREQFF

V: TRBV20-1
J: TRBJ2-1
length: 11
D: NA
size: NA
DNA: TGCAGTGCTGGCGGCGGGTATGAGCAGTTCTTC
CDR3: CSAGGGYEQFF

V: TRBV27
J: TRBJ1-1
length: 13
D: NA
size: few
DNA: TGTGCCAGCAGTCTAATGTTCGGCACTGAAGCTTTCTTT
CDR3: CASSLMFGTEAFF

V: TRBV7-9
J: TRBJ1-1
length: 15
D: TRBD1
size: NA
DNA: TGTGCCAGCAGCCCCCTACAGGGGGCCTACACTGAAGCTTTCTTT
CDR3: CASSPLQGAYTEAFF

V: TRBV24-1
J: TRBJ2-3
length: 15
D: TRBD2
size: NA
DNA: TGTGCCACCAGTCCCAAGGGAGGGCACACAGATACGCAGTATTTT
CDR3: CATSPKGGHTDTQYF

V: TRBV6-5
J: TRBJ1-5
length: 15
D: NA
size: NA
DNA: TGTGCCAGCACGATGGGACACAGCCTCAATCAGCCCCAGCATTTT
CDR3: CASTMGHSLNQPQHF